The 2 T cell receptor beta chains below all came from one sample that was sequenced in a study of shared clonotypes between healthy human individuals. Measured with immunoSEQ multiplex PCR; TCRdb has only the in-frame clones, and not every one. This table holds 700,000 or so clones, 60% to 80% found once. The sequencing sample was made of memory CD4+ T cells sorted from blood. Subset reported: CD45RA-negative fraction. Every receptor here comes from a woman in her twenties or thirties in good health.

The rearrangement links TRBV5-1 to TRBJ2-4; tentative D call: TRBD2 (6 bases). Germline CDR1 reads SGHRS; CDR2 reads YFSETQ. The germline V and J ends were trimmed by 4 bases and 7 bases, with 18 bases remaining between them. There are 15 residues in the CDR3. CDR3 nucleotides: TGCGCCAGCAGCCAGGCCCTGGCGGGGACCAACATTCAGTACTTC. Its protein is CASSQALAGTNIQYF.

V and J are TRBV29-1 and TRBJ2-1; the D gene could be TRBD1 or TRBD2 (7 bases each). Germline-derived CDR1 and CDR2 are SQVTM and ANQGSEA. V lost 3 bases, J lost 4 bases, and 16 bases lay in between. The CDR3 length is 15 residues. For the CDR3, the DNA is TGCAGCGTTGAGGGAGGGACAGCTGTTTACAATGAGCAGTTCTTC. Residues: CSVEGGTAVYNEQFF.